What follows are 31 T cell receptor beta chains derived from one specimen sequenced in a study of neurological immune-mediated disorders. TCRdb re-derived calls from the 5' RACE reads in MiXCR, one entry per CDR3 protein. The sample holds tens of thousands of distinct CDR3 sequences, over 2% seen once. The sequenced material came from PBMCs. The receptors derive from a man aged 45-65 years with multiple sclerosis.

At least ten counts were recorded for this clonotype. This chain uses TRBV10-3 with TRBJ2-7; D gene uncertain. CDR1 and CDR2 from the germline V gene are ENHRY and SYGVKD. The V end lost 6 bases, the J end lost 3 bases, and 9 bases lay between the germline ends. CDR3 length: 12 residues. The CDR3 bases are TGTGCCATCAGGAGGAACGACTACGAGCAGTACTTC. This codes for CAIRRNDYEQYF.

This clonotype showed up many times. The V call is TRBV20-1, the J call TRBJ2-3; 15 positions agree with TRBD2. This CDR3 contains 21 residues. CDR1 and CDR2 from the germline V gene are DFQATT and SNEGSKA (reference sequence). V lost 0 bases and J lost 0; bases outside the gene matches: 13. CDR3 sequence reads: CSAREPRTSGGAGHSTDTQYF. In DNA form, the CDR3 reads TGCAGTGCTAGAGAACCCAGGACTAGCGGGGGGGCCGGACATAGCACAGATACGCAGTATTTT.

This clonotype was recorded at least ten times. The chain employs TRBV7-9 and TRBJ2-7, with 13 bases lining up with TRBD2. This CDR3 is 16 amino acids long. V shed 4 bases, J shed 4 bases, and the junction held 7 bases outside the gene matches. CDR1 is SEHNR, CDR2 FQNEAQ, per germline (reference sequence). CDR3 coding DNA: TGTGCCAGCAGCTCGTCGACTAGCGGGAGGATGTACGAGCAGTACTTC. Translated: CASSSSTSGRMYEQYF.

This clonotype was picked up many times. The chain's CDR3 is CASSEGYSNQPQHF. Written as DNA, the CDR3 is TGCGCCAGCAGCGAGGGTTATAGCAATCAGCCCCAGCATTTT. The chain recombines TRBV5-1 with TRBJ1-5; the D is unclear. The V end was cut by 4 bases, the J end by 0 bases, with 8 bases between. The CDR3 spans 14 residues. The germline V gene has CDR1 SGHRS and CDR2 YFSETQ. Full variable domain (outside the CDR3, taken from reference TRBV5-1 and TRBJ1-5): KAGVTQTPRYLIKTRGQQVTLSCSPISGHRSVSWYQQTPGQGLQFLFEYFSETQRNKGNFPGRFSGRQFSNSRSEMNVSTLELGDSALYLCASSEGYSNQPQHFGDGTRLSIL.

This clonotype was seen repeatedly, ten times or more. The V call is TRBV24-1, the J call TRBJ2-5; no clear D gene. This CDR3 comprises 16 residues. Germline CDR1 and CDR2: KGHDR and SFDVKD. Trimming shortened V by 3 bases and J by 2 bases, and 15 bases separated the two germline ends. The CDR3 loop is CATSDSRKGTQETQYF. DNA for the CDR3: TGTGCCACCAGTGATAGTCGCAAGGGTACTCAAGAGACCCAGTACTTC.

This clonotype showed up many times. V usage is TRBV24-1 and J usage is TRBJ1-2; 8 bases are a match to TRBD1. From germline, CDR1 is KGHDR and CDR2 SFDVKD. J lost 7 bases, V lost 3 bases, and 6 bases had no gene match. CDR3 length: 14 amino acids. Here the CDR3 DNA reads TGTGCCACCAGTGATGGCAGGGGGCACGCTGGCTACACCTTC. Its protein is CATSDGRGHAGYTF.

This clonotype was counted ten times or more. The V call is TRBV7-2, the J call TRBJ2-1, with D tentatively TRBD1 or TRBD2 (5 bases each). There are 15 residues in the CDR3. The V end lost 2 bases, the J end lost 1 base, and 9 bases lay between the germline ends. Germline CDR1 reads SGHTA; CDR2 reads FQGNSA. Here the CDR3 reads CASSLRDRSYNEQFF. Written as DNA, the CDR3 is TGTGCCAGCAGCTTACGGGACCGTTCCTACAATGAGCAGTTCTTC.

This clonotype has at least ten counts. The chain combines TRBV20-1 with TRBJ1-6; 8 nucleotides match TRBD1. CDR1 is DFQATT, CDR2 SNEGSKA, per germline (reference sequence). The CDR3 has 14 amino acids. Losses at the gene ends were 6 bases for V and 7 bases for J; bases not matched to a gene: 8. CDR3 coding DNA: TGCAGTGCCCGACAGGGGACAACCAATTCACCCCTCCACTTT. Protein sequence: CSARQGTTNSPLHF.

This clonotype was counted many times. V gene TRBV20-1 combines with J gene TRBJ2-3; no firm D call. The CDR3 is 14 amino acids. Trimming cost V 0 bases and J 2 bases, with 9 bases left between them. Germline V gene lookup returns CDR1 DFQATT and CDR2 SNEGSKA (reference sequence). The chain's CDR3 is CSARDRVLTDTQYF. The CDR3 DNA reads TGCAGTGCTAGAGATAGAGTTCTCACAGATACGCAGTATTTT.

This clonotype was counted at least ten times. The chain combines TRBV7-2 with TRBJ2-7; the D gene is possibly TRBD1 (6 bases). With 3 bases removed from V and 1 base from J, the gap between germline ends came to 7 bases. Germline V gene data show CDR1 as SGHTA and CDR2 as FQGNSA. The CDR3 runs 13 residues. The CDR3, as DNA: TGTGCCAGCAGCTTGGACAGTTCCTACGAGCAGTACTTC. Its translation is CASSLDSSYEQYF.

In this sample, this clonotype turned up many times. The chain carries TRBV6-2 or TRBV6-3 and TRBJ1-5; the D is unclear. The CDR3 runs 14 residues. Germline V gene data show CDR1 as MNHEY and CDR2 as SVGEGT. V was cut by 8 bases and J by 8 bases, with 19 bases left in between. The CDR3 loop reads CASRPQGPRKPQHF. The CDR3 DNA is TGTGCCAGCCGACCCCAAGGGCCTAGAAAGCCCCAGCATTTT.

This clonotype was recorded at least ten times. This chain uses TRBV20-1 with TRBJ2-1; 10 nucleotides match TRBD2. The CDR3 has 14 amino acids. The germline gives CDR1 DFQATT, CDR2 SNEGSKA (reference sequence). The trim removed 6 bases at V and 10 bases at J, leaving 12 bases unmatched. The CDR3 loop reads CSARRVAGGPEQFF. DNA for the CDR3: TGCAGTGCGCGGCGGGTAGCGGGGGGTCCAGAGCAGTTCTTC.

In this sample, this clonotype turned up many times. J is TRBJ2-5 and V is TRBV20-1, with 8 positions matching TRBD2. Germline trimming cut 0 bases from V and 5 bases from J; bases unmatched to any gene: 11. The germline CDR1 and CDR2 sequences are DFQATT and SNEGSKA (reference sequence). The CDR3 is 16 residues long. The CDR3 DNA is TGCAGTGCTAGAGATCCGTTGCGGGGGGCGGTCGAGACCCAGTACTTC. Protein: CSARDPLRGAVETQYF.

In its sample, this clonotype was seen many times. The V gene is TRBV20-1, the J gene TRBJ1-1; D unclear. There are 16 residues in the CDR3. CDR1 and CDR2 (germline): DFQATT, SNEGSKA (reference sequence). V was pared by 3 bases and J by 0 bases, with 17 bases between. CDR3 protein: CSASPLRRFMNTEAFF. The DNA for the CDR3 is TGCAGTGCTAGTCCCCTACGGAGATTCATGAACACTGAAGCTTTCTTT.

At least ten counts were recorded for this clonotype. The chain recombines TRBV7-8 with TRBJ1-1; the match to TRBD1 covers 7 bases. J gave up 11 bases and V 5 bases, and 11 bases lay outside the gene matches. The germline gives CDR1 SGHVS, CDR2 FQNEAQ. The CDR3 loop spans 13 amino acids. This CDR3 reads CASSGSRGGVAFF. The CDR3 DNA follows: TGTGCCAGCAGCGGATCCAGGGGGGGCGTCGCTTTCTTT. The full variable domain, in which reference TRBV7-8 and TRBJ1-1 provide the parts outside the CDR3, is GAGVSQSPRYKVAKRGQDVALRCDPISGHVSLFWYQQALGQGPEFLTYFQNEAQLDKSGLPSDRFFAERPEGSVSTLKIQRTQQEDSAVYLCASSGSRGGVAFFGQGTRLTVV.

This clonotype was counted many times. The rearrangement uses TRBV25-1 and TRBJ1-4; D unresolved. Trimming left V 5 bases short and J 5 bases short, with 15 bases between. Germline-derived CDR1 and CDR2 are MGHDK and SYGVNS. The CDR3 is 15 residues long. The chain's CDR3 is CASSSLSVPNEKLFF. The CDR3 nucleotides read TGTGCCAGCAGTTCCCTATCAGTTCCCAATGAAAAACTGTTTTTT.

This clonotype came up many times. V is TRBV9 and J is TRBJ2-3, with D uncertain. The CDR3 covers 15 residues. V lost 3 bases to trimming and J lost 2 bases, with 13 bases between them. The germline V gene encodes CDR1 SGDLS and CDR2 YYNGEE. This CDR3 reads CASSAARFTTDTQYF. In DNA form, the CDR3 reads TGTGCCAGCAGCGCCGCTAGGTTCACCACAGATACGCAGTATTTT. The complete variable domain, with remaining parts taken from reference TRBV9 and TRBJ2-3, reads DSGVTQTPKHLITATGQRVTLRCSPRSGDLSVYWYQQSLDQGLQFLIQYYNGEERAKGNILERFSAQQFPDLHSELNLSSLELGDSALYFCASSAARFTTDTQYFGPGTRLTVL.

This clonotype occurred many times. The V call is TRBV6-4, the J call TRBJ2-3, with D tentatively TRBD1 or TRBD2 (5 bases each). The germline V gene encodes CDR1 MRHNA and CDR2 SNTAGT. This CDR3 spans 16 amino acids. The ends were cut back, 0 bases at V and 3 bases at J, with 13 bases in the middle. CDR3 sequence: CASSDSVGVPTDTQYF. The CDR3 nucleotides read TGTGCCAGCAGTGACTCGGTGGGGGTACCGACAGATACGCAGTATTTT.

In its sample, this clonotype was seen many times. This chain connects TRBV6-2 or TRBV6-3 to TRBJ1-2, with unresolved D. Trimming left V 2 bases short and J 8 bases short, with 12 bases between. This CDR3 region has 13 residues. The germline gives CDR1 MNHEY, CDR2 SVGEGT. The CDR3 DNA reads as TGTGCCAGCAGTTACCCGGACGGGCTGGGCTACACCTTC. It is translated as CASSYPDGLGYTF.

The table lists this clonotype with a few counts. One end of the junction varies from germline; a read error may be responsible. This sequence joins TRBV18 and TRBJ1-5, with D possibly being TRBD1 (5 bases). This CDR3 spans 13 amino acids. From germline, CDR1 is KGHSH and CDR2 LQKENI. The CDR3 DNA sequence: TGTGCCAGCTCATTAGACAGCGGGAAGACCCAGAATTTT. This translates into CASSLDSGKTQNF. The full variable domain, completed using reference TRBV18 and TRBJ1-5, is NAGVMQNPRHLVRRRGQEARLRCSPMKGHSHVYWYRQLPEEGLKFMVYLQKENIIDESGMPKERFSAEFPKEGPSILRIQQVVRGDSAAYFCASSLDSGKTQNFGDGTRLSIL.

This clonotype has ten or more counts. This rearrangement joins TRBV20-1 to TRBJ2-7; D possibly corresponds to TRBD1 (6 bases). This CDR3 is 14 amino acids long. Germline CDR1 is DFQATT and CDR2 is SNEGSKA (reference sequence). Deletions cut 6 bases from V and 1 base from J, with 16 bases between. The CDR3 sequence: CSAPRTDYSYEQYF. CDR3 DNA: TGCAGTGCACCACGGACAGACTATTCCTACGAGCAGTACTTC.

This clonotype was counted many times. This chain joins TRBV7-8 and TRBJ1-2; D ambiguous. Germline CDR1 and CDR2: SGHVS and FQNEAQ. Trimming removed 5 bases at V and 0 bases at J, with 13 bases between. The CDR3 loop spans 15 amino acids. CDR3 loop: CASSPMHDPNYGYTF. The CDR3 bases are TGTGCCAGCAGCCCCATGCACGACCCTAACTATGGCTACACCTTC.

In this sample, this clonotype turned up many times. The genes are TRBV7-9 and TRBJ2-1; 7 bases fit TRBD1. V trimming: 7 bases; J trimming: 11 bases; junction bases outside the gene matches: 2. Germline values: CDR1 SEHNR, CDR2 FQNEAQ (reference sequence). The CDR3 has 10 amino acids. CDR3 protein: CASTGQKQFF. Here the CDR3 DNA reads TGTGCCAGCACGGGACAGAAGCAGTTCTTC.

Many counts were recorded for this clonotype. The V and J genes are TRBV6-5 and TRBJ2-3; D gene unclear. The CDR3 sequence is 13 residues long. Trimming shortened V by 4 bases and J by 3 bases, and 8 bases separated the two germline ends. CDR1 and CDR2 from the germline V gene are MNHEY and SVGAGI. In DNA, the CDR3 is TGTGCCAGCAGTTTGGACGTTACAGATACGCAGTATTTT. This sequence encodes CASSLDVTDTQYF.

This clonotype was seen at least ten times. The rearrangement links TRBV20-1 to TRBJ2-5; 11 bases are a match to TRBD2. CDR3 size: 15 residues. The V and J ends lost 6 bases and 0 bases, in that order; junction bases with no gene match: 6. Germline assignment: CDR1 DFQATT and CDR2 SNEGSKA (reference sequence). The DNA for the CDR3 is TGCAGTGCCGTCCCTAGCGGGGGGTACCAAGAGACCCAGTACTTC. Protein sequence: CSAVPSGGYQETQYF.

The sample holds many counts of this clonotype. The CDR3 ends on some other residue instead of the conserved phenylalanine or tryptophan, so this is likely a read error. No DNA is shown, since the ends of the CDR3 on it are uncertain; the CDR3 is the one TCRdb lists. The J gene is TRBJ2-5, the V gene TRBV5-1; the table's TRBD1 call for D was not verified on the DNA. Termini included, the CDR3 measures 12 amino acids. CDR1 and CDR2 from the germline V gene are SGHRS and YFSETQ. This CDR3 is CASSLDGRVVNY.

Ten or more counts support this clonotype. This rearrangement joins TRBV7-7 to TRBJ2-2, with D unresolved. The V end lost 1 base, the J end lost 2 bases, and 8 bases lay between the germline ends. The CDR3 has 15 residues. CDR1 and CDR2 from the germline V gene are SSHAT and FNYEAQ (reference sequence). The CDR3 nucleotides are TGTGCCAGCAGCTTAGGCAGCACCAACACCGGGGAGCTGTTTTTT. It specifies CASSLGSTNTGELFF. The full variable domain, its missing parts supplied by reference TRBV7-7 and TRBJ2-2, is GAGVSQSPRYKVTKRGQDVTLRCDPISSHATLYWYQQALGQGPEFLTYFNYEAQPDKSGLPSDRFSAERPEGSISTLTIQRTEQRDSAMYRCASSLGSTNTGELFFGEGSRLTVL.

This clonotype occurred many times. The chain couples TRBV29-1 to TRBJ1-4; 7 positions match TRBD1. From germline, CDR1 is SQVTM and CDR2 ANQGSEA. This CDR3 contains 13 residues. Trimming at V came to 5 bases and at J to 3 bases, leaving 3 bases not matched to a gene. DNA for the CDR3: TGCAGCGTTACAGGGGTCTCTAATGAAAAACTGTTTTTT. Translation: CSVTGVSNEKLFF.

This clonotype was found many times. This sequence joins TRBV9 and TRBJ2-3; weak D call: TRBD1 (5 bases). This CDR3 has 14 amino acids. With 2 bases removed from V and 2 bases from J, the gap between germline ends came to 9 bases. Germline V gene sequence: CDR1 SGDLS, CDR2 YYNGEE. CDR3 in DNA: TGTGCCAGCAGCGTGGGGCAGGCCACAGATACGCAGTATTTT. It yields the protein CASSVGQATDTQYF.

This clonotype has ten or more counts. The CDR3 DNA sequence: TGTGCCAGCAGCCCAGATAGTGGCCTTGCCTACATGGAGACCCAGTACTTC. This sequence encodes CASSPDSGLAYMETQYF. The chain couples TRBV7-9 to TRBJ2-5; D ambiguous. CDR1 is SEHNR, CDR2 FQNEAQ, per germline (reference sequence). V lost 5 bases and J 5 bases, leaving 24 bases between the germline ends. The CDR3 extends over 17 amino acids.

This clonotype was observed at least ten times. The rearrangement uses TRBV12-3 or TRBV12-4 and TRBJ2-3; 8 positions agree with TRBD2. The CDR3 totals 15 residues. Trimming cost V 3 bases and J 4 bases; bases outside gene matches: 6. In DNA, the CDR3 is TGTGCCAGCAGTTTGGATAGCGGGGTAGCAGATACGCAGTATTTT. It is translated as CASSLDSGVADTQYF.